One sample yielded the 32 T cell receptor beta chains listed below, sequenced in a study of blood T cell repertoires in COVID-19. Sequencing was performed with immunoSEQ multiplex PCR; in TCRdb, only in-frame clones are kept and a portion is missing. Of roughly 150,000 clones detected, approximately 83% appear once; the ten largest clones hold roughly a tenth. The specimen was peripheral blood. These receptor sequences come from an older man with active or convalescent COVID-19.

V gene TRBV20-1 combines with J gene TRBJ2-7; TRBD1 aligns across 8 bases. With V trimmed by 3 bases and J by 1 base, 5 bases remained unmatched. The germline V gene encodes CDR1 DFQATT and CDR2 SNEGSKA (reference sequence). CDR3 size: 14 residues. CDR3 coding DNA: TGCAGTGCTAGTACACACAGGGGGTCCTACGAGCAGTACTTC. Its translation: CSASTHRGSYEQYF.

This chain links TRBV7-2 with TRBJ1-5, with D unresolved. The CDR3 has 12 residues. Trimming removed 4 bases from V and 4 bases from J, with 5 bases in between. In germline, CDR1 is SGHTA, CDR2 FQGNSA. CDR3 DNA sequence: TGTGCCAGCAGCTCCCCTAATCAGCCCCAGCATTTT. Translated, it gives CASSSPNQPQHF. The full variable domain, completed using reference TRBV7-2 and TRBJ1-5, is GAGVSQSPSNKVTEKGKDVELRCDPISGHTALYWYRQSLGQGLEFLIYFQGNSAPDKSGLPSDRFSAERTGGSVSTLTIQRTQQEDSAVYLCASSSPNQPQHFGDGTRLSIL.

The chain employs TRBV11-2 and TRBJ2-5; D may be TRBD1 (6 bases). Germline loops: CDR1 SGHAT, CDR2 FQNNGV. The CDR3 contains 17 residues. The V end was cut by 5 bases, the J end by 3 bases, with 22 bases between. CDR3 loop: CASSDRRIVGLEETQYF. CDR3 in DNA: TGTGCCAGCAGCGACAGGAGAATCGTTGGCCTCGAAGAGACCCAGTACTTC.

The rearrangement joins TRBV9 to TRBJ2-2; TRBD1 might be the D (6 bases). Germline CDR1 and CDR2: SGDLS and YYNGEE. CDR3 size: 15 residues. V lost 0 bases and J 1 base, leaving 7 bases between the germline ends. This CDR3 is CASSVEQGNTGELFF. Here the CDR3 DNA reads TGTGCCAGCAGCGTAGAACAGGGGAACACCGGGGAGCTGTTTTTT. The complete variable domain, with remaining parts taken from reference TRBV9 and TRBJ2-2, reads DSGVTQTPKHLITATGQRVTLRCSPRSGDLSVYWYQQSLDQGLQFLIQYYNGEERAKGNILERFSAQQFPDLHSELNLSSLELGDSALYFCASSVEQGNTGELFFGEGSRLTVL.

This rearrangement joins TRBV6-2 or TRBV6-3 to TRBJ1-5, with D perhaps TRBD1 (5 bases). Trimming removed 0 bases from V and 6 bases from J, with 15 bases in between. CDR1 is MNHEY, CDR2 SVGEGT, per germline. The CDR3 sequence is 16 residues long. Written as DNA, the CDR3 is TGTGCCAGCAGTTACTCGGGTAAGACAGACCCTCAGCCCCAGCATTTT. Encoded protein: CASSYSGKTDPQPQHF.

The rearrangement links TRBV3-1 (or the pseudogene TRBV3-2) to TRBJ2-2; tentative D call: TRBD2 (5 bases). Trimming shortened V by 1 base and J by 6 bases, and 12 bases separated the two germline ends. The V gene's germline CDR1 is LGHDT and CDR2 YNNKEL (reference sequence). This CDR3 contains 15 residues. In DNA form, the CDR3 reads TGTGCCAGCAGCCAAGTGGTTAGCGAAGCCGGGGAGCTGTTTTTT. As protein: CASSQVVSEAGELFF.

This rearrangement joins TRBV12-3 or TRBV12-4 to TRBJ1-6, with 7 bases that match TRBD1. CDR3 length: 12 amino acids. V lost 7 bases and J lost 8; bases outside the gene matches: 2. CDR3 bases: TGTGCCAGCAATACAGGGGATTCACCCCTCCACTTT. This translates into CASNTGDSPLHF.

The chain carries TRBV4-3 and TRBJ1-5; no clear D gene. The V end was cut by 3 bases, the J end by 5 bases, with 14 bases between. Germline CDR1 reads LGHNA; CDR2 reads YSLEER. The CDR3 consists of 15 residues. The CDR3 sequence is CASSQGSGPDQPQHF. CDR3 sequence (DNA): TGCGCCAGCAGCCAGGGCAGCGGTCCCGATCAGCCCCAGCATTTT.

This clone was recorded once. V gene TRBV28 combines with J gene TRBJ2-7, with 10 positions matching TRBD1. Germline CDR1 is MDHEN and CDR2 is SYDVKM. The CDR3 runs 16 residues. V shed 11 bases, J shed 1 base, and the junction held 14 bases outside the gene matches. In DNA, the CDR3 is TGTGCCTTGGGGACAGGGGCCTATCGGGGGTCCTACGAGCAGTACTTC. It yields the protein CALGTGAYRGSYEQYF.

This chain connects TRBV7-2 to TRBJ2-1, with a tentative D call TRBD2 (5 bases). Per germline, CDR1 SGHTA and CDR2 FQGNSA. The V and J ends lost 5 bases and 2 bases respectively, with 16 bases between them. This CDR3 spans 16 amino acids. Written as DNA, the CDR3 is TGTGCCAGCAGCCCCCCTGGCGGGTTTGCCTACAATGAGCAGTTCTTC. Encoded protein: CASSPPGGFAYNEQFF.

V is TRBV7-9 and J is TRBJ1-5, with 8 bases that match TRBD1. This CDR3 region has 17 residues. V lost 0 bases and J lost 4; bases outside the gene matches: 8. Germline V lookup: CDR1 SEHNR, CDR2 FQNEAQ (reference sequence). The CDR3 region has the DNA TGTGCCAGCAGCTTAGCTTACGGGACAGGCCCTAATCAGCCCCAGCATTTT. Its translation: CASSLAYGTGPNQPQHF.

This chain connects TRBV9 to TRBJ1-4; D is perhaps TRBD1 (5 bases). The CDR3 spans 17 residues. V dropped 3 bases and J dropped 0 bases, with 15 bases sitting between them. Germline CDR1 reads SGDLS; CDR2 reads YYNGEE. The CDR3: CASSGGRGLSTNEKLFF. The CDR3 nucleotides read TGTGCCAGCAGCGGAGGGAGGGGACTGTCAACTAATGAAAAACTGTTTTTT.

V usage is TRBV19 and J usage is TRBJ2-3; 11 bases are a match to TRBD2. The trim removed 3 bases at V and 0 bases at J, leaving 2 bases unmatched. Germline lookup yields CDR1 LNHDA and CDR2 SQIVND (reference sequence). The CDR3 covers 16 residues. The CDR3 DNA reads TGTGCCAGTAGTATGGGACTAGCGGCTAGCACAGATACGCAGTATTTT. Its protein is CASSMGLAASTDTQYF. Full variable domain (rest looked up from reference TRBV19 and TRBJ2-3): DGGITQSPKYLFRKEGQNVTLSCEQNLNHDAMYWYRQDPGQGLRLIYYSQIVNDFQKGDIAEGYSVSREKKESFPLTVTSAQKNPTAFYLCASSMGLAASTDTQYFGPGTRLTVL.

The chain employs TRBV5-4 and TRBJ1-2; 7 nucleotides agree with TRBD1. Unmatched junction bases numbered 6, after V lost 2 bases and J lost 5 bases. The CDR3 covers 14 residues. Germline assignment: CDR1 SGHNT and CDR2 YYREEE (reference sequence). This chain's CDR3 is CASSLQGGGYGYTF. The CDR3 coding sequence is TGTGCCAGCAGCTTACAAGGGGGCGGTTATGGCTACACCTTC.

The chain combines TRBV9 with TRBJ2-6; no clear D gene. The germline gives CDR1 SGDLS, CDR2 YYNGEE. The CDR3 runs 16 residues. The V and J ends lost 0 bases and 4 bases respectively, with 11 bases between them. CDR3 region: CASSVEEARGANVLTF. CDR3 coding DNA: TGTGCCAGCAGCGTAGAAGAGGCCCGGGGGGCCAACGTCCTGACTTTC.

The chain couples TRBV6-2 or TRBV6-3 to TRBJ1-5; D is possibly TRBD1 (5 bases). Germline V gene lookup returns CDR1 MNHEY and CDR2 SVGEGT. V shed 5 bases and J shed 6 bases, with 14 bases lying between them. The CDR3 has 14 residues. CDR3 bases: TGTGCCAGCAGTCCGGGGGGTACCAGTCAGCCCCAGCATTTT. Its protein is CASSPGGTSQPQHF.

The chain combines TRBV5-1 with TRBJ1-6; 9 bases line up with TRBD1. The CDR3 loop spans 15 amino acids. J lost 10 bases, V lost 0 bases, and 5 bases had no gene match. Germline lookup yields CDR1 SGHRS and CDR2 YFSETQ. CDR3 loop: CASSLVTGGGSPLHF. The CDR3 nucleotides read TGCGCCAGCAGCTTGGTGACAGGGGGTGGATCACCCCTCCACTTT. Full variable domain (remainder filled in from reference TRBV5-1 and TRBJ1-6): KAGVTQTPRYLIKTRGQQVTLSCSPISGHRSVSWYQQTPGQGLQFLFEYFSETQRNKGNFPGRFSGRQFSNSRSEMNVSTLELGDSALYLCASSLVTGGGSPLHFGNGTRLTVT.

The rearrangement joins TRBV7-2 to TRBJ1-1; TRBD1 agrees at 7 bases. V lost 5 bases, J lost 3 bases, and 15 bases stayed unmatched. The V gene's germline CDR1 is SGHTA and CDR2 FQGNSA. This CDR3 region has 17 residues. DNA for the CDR3: TGTGCCAGCAGCCCTAATCCCCCTACTACAGGGGACACTGAAGCTTTCTTT. The encoded protein is CASSPNPPTTGDTEAFF.

CDR3 in amino acids: CASSSLDREANYGYTF. The CDR3 DNA follows: TGTGCCAGCAGCTCCCTGGACAGGGAGGCTAACTATGGCTACACCTTC. The genes are TRBV7-9 and TRBJ1-2, with TRBD1 identical over 8 bases. Germline lookup yields CDR1 SEHNR and CDR2 FQNEAQ (reference sequence). CDR3 size: 16 residues. The V segment lost 4 bases and the J segment 0 bases; nucleotides outside the gene matches: 7.

This clone came up once. This chain's CDR3 is CASRMNRAPQYF. In nucleotides, the CDR3 is TGTGCCAGCAGGATGAACAGGGCGCCGCAGTATTTT. The chain joins TRBV28 to TRBJ2-3; possible D gene TRBD1, 6 bases. Germline V lookup: CDR1 MDHEN, CDR2 SYDVKM. Trimming pared 6 bases from V and 10 bases from J, leaving 14 bases between. The CDR3 sequence is 12 residues long.

The chain combines TRBV19 with TRBJ2-1; 7 nucleotides agree with TRBD1. Germline assignment: CDR1 LNHDA and CDR2 SQIVND (reference sequence). The CDR3 sequence is 16 residues long. V lost 5 bases to trimming and J lost 1 base; unmatched junction nucleotides: 8. For the CDR3, the DNA is TGTGCCAGTAGTCGGGACAGTACAGGGTCCTACAATGAGCAGTTCTTC. Protein: CASSRDSTGSYNEQFF.

The V and J genes are TRBV5-6 and TRBJ1-2, with D perhaps TRBD1 (5 bases). CDR1 SGHDT and CDR2 YYEEEE come from the germline V gene. CDR3 size: 13 residues. V shed 4 bases and J shed 7 bases, with 14 bases lying between them. In DNA, the CDR3 is TGTGCCAGCAGCCGGGGGAGGGACTCTGGCTACACCTTC. This encodes CASSRGRDSGYTF. Variable domain in full (rest from reference TRBV5-6 and TRBJ1-2): DAGVTQSPTHLIKTRGQQVTLRCSPKSGHDTVSWYQQALGQGPQFIFQYYEEEERQRGNFPDRFSGHQFPNYSSELNVNALLLGDSALYLCASSRGRDSGYTFGSGTRLTVV.

This chain connects TRBV7-9 to TRBJ2-7, with D perhaps matching TRBD1 (6 bases). The germline V gene has CDR1 SEHNR and CDR2 FQNEAQ (reference sequence). The CDR3 has 15 amino acids. V lost 3 bases and J 3 bases, leaving 15 bases between the germline ends. CDR3 residues: CASSFRDTRLYEQYF. CDR3 bases: TGTGCCAGCAGCTTCCGGGACACCCGCCTCTACGAGCAGTACTTC.

V usage is TRBV2 and J usage is TRBJ2-2; TRBD1 agrees at 7 bases. The CDR3 has 12 amino acids. Trimming removed 5 bases from V and 8 bases from J; junction bases left unmatched: 2. CDR1 SNHLY and CDR2 FYNNEI come from the germline V gene. In DNA form, the CDR3 reads TGTGCCAGCAGTCGACAGGGTGGGGAGCTGTTTTTT. This codes for CASSRQGGELFF.

This clone was counted between two and nine times. The chain recombines TRBV4-1 with TRBJ2-1, with D unclear. Trimming removed 0 bases at V and 6 bases at J, with 3 bases between. The CDR3 has 12 amino acids. Germline lookup yields CDR1 MGHRA and CDR2 YSYEKL. CDR3 sequence reads: CASSQDGNEQFF. In DNA, the CDR3 is TGCGCCAGCAGCCAAGACGGCAATGAGCAGTTCTTC.

Concerning this clone: The sample contains more than one DNA sequence encoding this CDR3. This rearrangement joins TRBV9 to TRBJ2-5, with 8 bases lining up with TRBD1. The germline V gene has CDR1 SGDLS and CDR2 YYNGEE. The CDR3 has 13 amino acids. V lost 3 bases and J lost 5; bases outside the gene matches: 3. The CDR3 bases are TGTGCCAGCAGCGCCCGACAGGGGGAGACCCAGTACTTC. Amino acid sequence: CASSARQGETQYF.

This clone came up a few times. J is TRBJ1-2 and V is TRBV10-3, with D unresolved. The CDR3 is 12 amino acids. V lost 7 bases, J lost 6 bases, and 12 bases lay in between. The V gene's germline CDR1 is ENHRY and CDR2 SYGVKD. CDR3 region: CAIMGGGNGYTF. The CDR3 DNA reads TGTGCCATCATGGGAGGCGGGAATGGCTACACCTTC.

The DNA for the CDR3 is TGCGCCAGCAGGAGACTAGCGGGGATACAAGAGACCCAGTACTTC. It is translated as CASRRLAGIQETQYF. The chain links TRBV5-1 to TRBJ2-5, with 11 bases fitting TRBD2. V lost 5 bases to trimming and J lost 2 bases; unmatched junction nucleotides: 5. CDR3 length equals 15 residues. Looked up from germline, CDR1 is SGHRS and CDR2 is YFSETQ. The full variable domain, in which reference TRBV5-1 and TRBJ2-5 provide the parts outside the CDR3, is KAGVTQTPRYLIKTRGQQVTLSCSPISGHRSVSWYQQTPGQGLQFLFEYFSETQRNKGNFPGRFSGRQFSNSRSEMNVSTLELGDSALYLCASRRLAGIQETQYFGPGTRLLVL.

On this clone: This sample also contains other DNA sequences that code for the same CDR3. This chain uses TRBV5-1 with TRBJ2-5; the match to TRBD2 covers 12 bases. The CDR3 runs to 14 residues. Germline-derived CDR1 and CDR2 are SGHRS and YFSETQ. V shed 4 bases, J shed 4 bases, and the junction held 2 bases outside the gene matches. The CDR3 DNA reads as TGCGCCAGCAGCCCGGGACTAGCGGGAGAGACCCAGTACTTC. This encodes CASSPGLAGETQYF.

The table lists this clone with a count of one. The V gene is TRBV7-2, the J gene TRBJ1-1; D is ambiguous. The CDR3 has 13 amino acids. The germline V and J ends were trimmed by 5 bases and 1 base, with 8 bases remaining between them. Germline CDR1 reads SGHTA; CDR2 reads FQGNSA. The CDR3 spells CASSVPWNTEAFF. The CDR3, as DNA: TGTGCCAGCAGCGTTCCATGGAACACTGAAGCTTTCTTT.

The chain carries TRBV5-1 and TRBJ2-7; D is uncertain. The V end lost 0 bases, the J end lost 3 bases, and 7 bases lay between the germline ends. In germline, CDR1 is SGHRS, CDR2 YFSETQ. This CDR3 region has 13 residues. CDR3 coding DNA: TGCGCCAGCAGCTTGGACATTTACTACGAGCAGTACTTC. It translates to CASSLDIYYEQYF.

The chain joins TRBV6-5 to TRBJ1-2; the D gene is possibly TRBD1 (5 bases). V gave up 4 bases and J gave up 2 bases, with 8 bases separating them. This CDR3 is built from 13 residues. CDR1 and CDR2 (germline): MNHEY, SVGAGI. This CDR3 is CASSLDMNYGYTF. CDR3 sequence (DNA): TGTGCCAGCAGTTTGGACATGAACTATGGCTACACCTTC.